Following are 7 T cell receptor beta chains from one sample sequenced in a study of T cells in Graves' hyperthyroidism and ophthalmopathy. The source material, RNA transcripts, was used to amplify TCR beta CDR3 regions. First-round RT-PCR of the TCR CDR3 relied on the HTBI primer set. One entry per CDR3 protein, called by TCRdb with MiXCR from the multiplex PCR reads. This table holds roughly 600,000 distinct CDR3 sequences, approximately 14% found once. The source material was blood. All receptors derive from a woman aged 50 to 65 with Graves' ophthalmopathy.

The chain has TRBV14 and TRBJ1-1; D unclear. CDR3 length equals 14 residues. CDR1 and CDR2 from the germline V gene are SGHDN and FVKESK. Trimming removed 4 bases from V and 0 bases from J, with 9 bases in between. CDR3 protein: CASSPYGMNTEAFF. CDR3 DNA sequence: TGTGCCAGCAGCCCCTATGGTATGAACACTGAAGCTTTCTTT.

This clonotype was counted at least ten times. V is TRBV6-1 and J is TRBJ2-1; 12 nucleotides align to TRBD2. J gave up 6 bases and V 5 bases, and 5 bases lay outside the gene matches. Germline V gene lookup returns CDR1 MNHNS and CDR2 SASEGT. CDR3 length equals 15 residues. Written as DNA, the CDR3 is TGTGCCAGCAGTTCACTAGCGGGAGGATTCAATGAGCAGTTCTTC. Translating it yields CASSSLAGGFNEQFF.

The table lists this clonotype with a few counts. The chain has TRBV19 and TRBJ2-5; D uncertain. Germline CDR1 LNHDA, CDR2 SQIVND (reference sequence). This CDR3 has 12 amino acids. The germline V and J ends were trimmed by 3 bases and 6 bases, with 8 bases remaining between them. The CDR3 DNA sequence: TGTGCCAGTAGTATGGATCACCAGACCCAGTACTTC. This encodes CASSMDHQTQYF.

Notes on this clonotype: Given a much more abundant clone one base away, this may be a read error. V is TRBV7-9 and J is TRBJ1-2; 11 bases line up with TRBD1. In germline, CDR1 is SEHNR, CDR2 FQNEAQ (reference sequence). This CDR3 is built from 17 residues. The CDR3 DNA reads TGTGGCAGCAGCTTAGCACTAAGCGGACAGGGGGCGCATGGCTACACCTTC. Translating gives CGSSLALSGQGAHGYTF.

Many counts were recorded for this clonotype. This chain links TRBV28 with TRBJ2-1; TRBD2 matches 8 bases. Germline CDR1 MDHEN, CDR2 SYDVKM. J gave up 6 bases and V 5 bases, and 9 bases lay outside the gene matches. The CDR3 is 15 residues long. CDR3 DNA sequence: TGTGCCAGCAGTCCACTCGGGACTAGGTTCAATGAGCAGTTCTTC. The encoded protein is CASSPLGTRFNEQFF.

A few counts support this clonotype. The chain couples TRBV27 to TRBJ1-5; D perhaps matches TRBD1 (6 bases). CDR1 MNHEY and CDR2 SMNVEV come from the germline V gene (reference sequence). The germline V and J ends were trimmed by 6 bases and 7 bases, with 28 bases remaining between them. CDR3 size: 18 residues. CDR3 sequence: CASRPFNPPSPGDQPQHF. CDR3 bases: TGTGCCAGCAGACCCTTCAATCCCCCAAGCCCAGGGGACCAGCCCCAGCATTTT.

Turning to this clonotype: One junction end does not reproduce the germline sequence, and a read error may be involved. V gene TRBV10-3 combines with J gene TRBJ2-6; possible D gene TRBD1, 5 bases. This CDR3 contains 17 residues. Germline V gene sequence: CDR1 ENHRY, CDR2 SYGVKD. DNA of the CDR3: TGTGCCATCAGTGAAAGACCGCCTTATTCTGGGGCCCACGTCCTGACTTTC. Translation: CAISERPPYSGAHVLTF.